This record covers a single T cell receptor (beta chain). The target antigen is unknown. The data originate from a study of shared clonotypes between healthy human individuals. Study-wide points: For naive CD4 cells, roughly 5% of clonotypes were shared across a handful of donors.

Terminally differentiated effector memory CD45RA+ cells were excluded by CCR7 positive selection of CD45RO-negative cells. Using immunoSEQ multiplex PCR, the repertoire was profiled, and TCRdb retains in-frame clones only, with some absent. The sample has millions of clones; approximately 95% are singletons. The CDR3 is 11 amino acids. The germline V gene encodes CDR1 MDHEN and CDR2 SYDVKM. V was cut by 5 bases and J by 8 bases, with 7 bases left in between. The rearrangement links TRBV28 to TRBJ2-1; no clear D. Sequenced input: naive CD8+ T cells sorted from blood. The source of this sequence is a man between 18 and 29 years old in good health. The CDR3 DNA sequence: TGTGCCAGCAGTACTCTGGATGAGCAGTTCTTC. This encodes CASSTLDEQFF.